These T cell receptor beta chains were read from a single sample in a study of blood T cell repertoires in COVID-19. The repertoire was sequenced with immunoSEQ multiplex PCR; TCRdb's copy has only in-frame clones and lacks some. Seen here are hundreds of thousands of clones, roughly 90% observed once, and the top ten hold about 1.5%. The sequenced material came from PBMCs or T cells enriched from blood (not recorded which). These receptors came from a woman aged 18-29 years who had been exposed to COVID-19. Both conserved end residues are part of each CDR3. D genes are given only for firm matches. Clone size, where shown, is once, few, many, or a class for clones that have expanded.

abundance	d_gene	j_gene	v_gene	CDR3aa
few	TRBD1	TRBJ1-5	TRBV6-2/TRBV6-3	CASSYPRAQGGTRIGQPQHF
NA	NA	TRBJ1-5	TRBV27	CASSVRGPNSNQPQHF
NA	NA	TRBJ2-2	TRBV6-5	CASSYTGKGLFF
NA	NA	TRBJ2-7	TRBV6-5	CASSYSRSGSEQYF
NA	NA	TRBJ2-7	TRBV30	CAYDRSTYEQYF
NA	TRBD2	TRBJ2-7	TRBV2	CASREGTSRFYEQYF
NA	NA	TRBJ1-1	TRBV18	CASSPRVDPREAFF
NA	NA	TRBJ1-1	TRBV6-4	CASSVFGGAEAFF
NA	NA	TRBJ2-1	TRBV18	CASSPPQGSSYNEQFF
NA	TRBD1	TRBJ1-1	TRBV5-1	CASSFNPDRGTEAFF
NA	NA	TRBJ1-2	TRBV5-4	CASSLVREANYGYTF
NA	NA	TRBJ2-3	TRBV28	CASSSADTQYF
once	TRBD1	TRBJ1-5	TRBV12-3/TRBV12-4	CASSRQGAEPQHF
NA	TRBD2	TRBJ2-5	TRBV7-2	CASSIGLAVQETQYF
NA	TRBD1	TRBJ2-5	TRBV18	CASSPTGGIRETQYF
few	TRBD1	TRBJ1-1	TRBV10-3	CAIGQGAANTEAFF
NA	NA	TRBJ2-3	TRBV27	CASSRDISRTDTQYF
NA	NA	TRBJ1-1	TRBV27	CASSLRTASEAFF
few	NA	TRBJ2-7	TRBV28	CASSVSYEQYF
NA	TRBD1	TRBJ1-2	TRBV11-2	CASSLEGQGIRAYGYTF
few	TRBD1	TRBJ1-2	TRBV28	CASYKQGNYGYTF
NA	TRBD1	TRBJ1-4	TRBV9	CASSGQGEKLFF
NA	NA	TRBJ1-2	TRBV15	CATSREQGGWYGYTF
NA	TRBD1	TRBJ1-2	TRBV27	CASSLSGGQGSGYTF
NA	TRBD1	TRBJ1-2	TRBV19	CASRPQGESVYGYTF
NA	TRBD2	TRBJ2-7	TRBV19	CASSWGGLLDEQYF
NA	NA	TRBJ2-7	TRBV18	CASSPVDSSYEQYF
NA	TRBD2	TRBJ2-7	TRBV15	CATSRLSGTKAYEQYF
NA	TRBD1	TRBJ1-2	TRBV7-9	CASSLLGQGAANYGYTF
once	NA	TRBJ1-2	TRBV10-3	CAISESMVEGYTF
NA	TRBD2	TRBJ2-1	TRBV11-2	CASSSRGRGGNNEQFF
once	TRBD1	TRBJ2-3	TRBV19	CASRSGTVSTDTQYF
NA	NA	TRBJ1-4	TRBV9	CASSGEGLRGGEKLFF
NA	NA	TRBJ1-2	TRBV4-3	CASSQDQTGNAYGYTF
NA	NA	TRBJ2-1	TRBV2	CASSVGRSYNEQFF
NA	TRBD1	TRBJ2-2	TRBV5-6	CASSLLQGALAGELFF
NA	TRBD2	TRBJ2-1	TRBV12-3/TRBV12-4	CASSLTSGNEQFF
NA	NA	TRBJ1-5	TRBV28	CASSSQTPSRPQHF
NA	NA	TRBJ2-5	TRBV7-3	CASRRQQGETQYF
NA	NA	TRBJ2-1	TRBV9	CASSSGGRGSYNEQFF
NA	NA	TRBJ2-7	TRBV6-5	CASSYSRWVEAYEQYF
once	TRBD1	TRBJ1-4	TRBV4-3	CASSRAGTANEKLFF
NA	TRBD2	TRBJ2-1	TRBV10-3	CAISEGPATSGRAGDEQFF
NA	TRBD2	TRBJ2-1	TRBV20-1	CSASISSGKDEQFF
NA	TRBD1	TRBJ1-6	TRBV2	CACRDRGGDRISPLHF
NA	TRBD1	TRBJ1-1	TRBV5-6	CASSFFGTGGTEAFF
NA	NA	TRBJ2-7	TRBV27	CASRSPTRARASEQYF
NA	TRBD1	TRBJ1-1	TRBV14	CASSLPVIDRGYTEAFF
NA	TRBD2	TRBJ2-1	TRBV3-1/TRBV3-2	CASSPLAPGTSGNNEQFF
once	TRBD1	TRBJ1-2	TRBV6-5	CASTQDRGWDGYTF
NA	TRBD1	TRBJ1-5	TRBV4-2	CASSQEGQALNQPQHF
NA	TRBD1	TRBJ2-7	TRBV4-2	CASSQDWTGSSYEQYF
once	TRBD2	TRBJ2-1	TRBV11-2	CASSLGRVPYNEQFF
NA	NA	TRBJ1-1	TRBV5-1	CASYEGLNTEAFF
NA	NA	TRBJ2-1	TRBV4-2	CASSQESGFNNEQFF
NA	NA	TRBJ2-7	TRBV10-2	CASSEGLTYSYEQYF
NA	NA	TRBJ2-1	TRBV11-3	CASSLGQGFDNEQFF
NA	TRBD1	TRBJ2-2	TRBV25-1	CASGKSGQGRNGELFF
few	NA	TRBJ1-2	TRBV4-3	CASSQLMRFYGYTF